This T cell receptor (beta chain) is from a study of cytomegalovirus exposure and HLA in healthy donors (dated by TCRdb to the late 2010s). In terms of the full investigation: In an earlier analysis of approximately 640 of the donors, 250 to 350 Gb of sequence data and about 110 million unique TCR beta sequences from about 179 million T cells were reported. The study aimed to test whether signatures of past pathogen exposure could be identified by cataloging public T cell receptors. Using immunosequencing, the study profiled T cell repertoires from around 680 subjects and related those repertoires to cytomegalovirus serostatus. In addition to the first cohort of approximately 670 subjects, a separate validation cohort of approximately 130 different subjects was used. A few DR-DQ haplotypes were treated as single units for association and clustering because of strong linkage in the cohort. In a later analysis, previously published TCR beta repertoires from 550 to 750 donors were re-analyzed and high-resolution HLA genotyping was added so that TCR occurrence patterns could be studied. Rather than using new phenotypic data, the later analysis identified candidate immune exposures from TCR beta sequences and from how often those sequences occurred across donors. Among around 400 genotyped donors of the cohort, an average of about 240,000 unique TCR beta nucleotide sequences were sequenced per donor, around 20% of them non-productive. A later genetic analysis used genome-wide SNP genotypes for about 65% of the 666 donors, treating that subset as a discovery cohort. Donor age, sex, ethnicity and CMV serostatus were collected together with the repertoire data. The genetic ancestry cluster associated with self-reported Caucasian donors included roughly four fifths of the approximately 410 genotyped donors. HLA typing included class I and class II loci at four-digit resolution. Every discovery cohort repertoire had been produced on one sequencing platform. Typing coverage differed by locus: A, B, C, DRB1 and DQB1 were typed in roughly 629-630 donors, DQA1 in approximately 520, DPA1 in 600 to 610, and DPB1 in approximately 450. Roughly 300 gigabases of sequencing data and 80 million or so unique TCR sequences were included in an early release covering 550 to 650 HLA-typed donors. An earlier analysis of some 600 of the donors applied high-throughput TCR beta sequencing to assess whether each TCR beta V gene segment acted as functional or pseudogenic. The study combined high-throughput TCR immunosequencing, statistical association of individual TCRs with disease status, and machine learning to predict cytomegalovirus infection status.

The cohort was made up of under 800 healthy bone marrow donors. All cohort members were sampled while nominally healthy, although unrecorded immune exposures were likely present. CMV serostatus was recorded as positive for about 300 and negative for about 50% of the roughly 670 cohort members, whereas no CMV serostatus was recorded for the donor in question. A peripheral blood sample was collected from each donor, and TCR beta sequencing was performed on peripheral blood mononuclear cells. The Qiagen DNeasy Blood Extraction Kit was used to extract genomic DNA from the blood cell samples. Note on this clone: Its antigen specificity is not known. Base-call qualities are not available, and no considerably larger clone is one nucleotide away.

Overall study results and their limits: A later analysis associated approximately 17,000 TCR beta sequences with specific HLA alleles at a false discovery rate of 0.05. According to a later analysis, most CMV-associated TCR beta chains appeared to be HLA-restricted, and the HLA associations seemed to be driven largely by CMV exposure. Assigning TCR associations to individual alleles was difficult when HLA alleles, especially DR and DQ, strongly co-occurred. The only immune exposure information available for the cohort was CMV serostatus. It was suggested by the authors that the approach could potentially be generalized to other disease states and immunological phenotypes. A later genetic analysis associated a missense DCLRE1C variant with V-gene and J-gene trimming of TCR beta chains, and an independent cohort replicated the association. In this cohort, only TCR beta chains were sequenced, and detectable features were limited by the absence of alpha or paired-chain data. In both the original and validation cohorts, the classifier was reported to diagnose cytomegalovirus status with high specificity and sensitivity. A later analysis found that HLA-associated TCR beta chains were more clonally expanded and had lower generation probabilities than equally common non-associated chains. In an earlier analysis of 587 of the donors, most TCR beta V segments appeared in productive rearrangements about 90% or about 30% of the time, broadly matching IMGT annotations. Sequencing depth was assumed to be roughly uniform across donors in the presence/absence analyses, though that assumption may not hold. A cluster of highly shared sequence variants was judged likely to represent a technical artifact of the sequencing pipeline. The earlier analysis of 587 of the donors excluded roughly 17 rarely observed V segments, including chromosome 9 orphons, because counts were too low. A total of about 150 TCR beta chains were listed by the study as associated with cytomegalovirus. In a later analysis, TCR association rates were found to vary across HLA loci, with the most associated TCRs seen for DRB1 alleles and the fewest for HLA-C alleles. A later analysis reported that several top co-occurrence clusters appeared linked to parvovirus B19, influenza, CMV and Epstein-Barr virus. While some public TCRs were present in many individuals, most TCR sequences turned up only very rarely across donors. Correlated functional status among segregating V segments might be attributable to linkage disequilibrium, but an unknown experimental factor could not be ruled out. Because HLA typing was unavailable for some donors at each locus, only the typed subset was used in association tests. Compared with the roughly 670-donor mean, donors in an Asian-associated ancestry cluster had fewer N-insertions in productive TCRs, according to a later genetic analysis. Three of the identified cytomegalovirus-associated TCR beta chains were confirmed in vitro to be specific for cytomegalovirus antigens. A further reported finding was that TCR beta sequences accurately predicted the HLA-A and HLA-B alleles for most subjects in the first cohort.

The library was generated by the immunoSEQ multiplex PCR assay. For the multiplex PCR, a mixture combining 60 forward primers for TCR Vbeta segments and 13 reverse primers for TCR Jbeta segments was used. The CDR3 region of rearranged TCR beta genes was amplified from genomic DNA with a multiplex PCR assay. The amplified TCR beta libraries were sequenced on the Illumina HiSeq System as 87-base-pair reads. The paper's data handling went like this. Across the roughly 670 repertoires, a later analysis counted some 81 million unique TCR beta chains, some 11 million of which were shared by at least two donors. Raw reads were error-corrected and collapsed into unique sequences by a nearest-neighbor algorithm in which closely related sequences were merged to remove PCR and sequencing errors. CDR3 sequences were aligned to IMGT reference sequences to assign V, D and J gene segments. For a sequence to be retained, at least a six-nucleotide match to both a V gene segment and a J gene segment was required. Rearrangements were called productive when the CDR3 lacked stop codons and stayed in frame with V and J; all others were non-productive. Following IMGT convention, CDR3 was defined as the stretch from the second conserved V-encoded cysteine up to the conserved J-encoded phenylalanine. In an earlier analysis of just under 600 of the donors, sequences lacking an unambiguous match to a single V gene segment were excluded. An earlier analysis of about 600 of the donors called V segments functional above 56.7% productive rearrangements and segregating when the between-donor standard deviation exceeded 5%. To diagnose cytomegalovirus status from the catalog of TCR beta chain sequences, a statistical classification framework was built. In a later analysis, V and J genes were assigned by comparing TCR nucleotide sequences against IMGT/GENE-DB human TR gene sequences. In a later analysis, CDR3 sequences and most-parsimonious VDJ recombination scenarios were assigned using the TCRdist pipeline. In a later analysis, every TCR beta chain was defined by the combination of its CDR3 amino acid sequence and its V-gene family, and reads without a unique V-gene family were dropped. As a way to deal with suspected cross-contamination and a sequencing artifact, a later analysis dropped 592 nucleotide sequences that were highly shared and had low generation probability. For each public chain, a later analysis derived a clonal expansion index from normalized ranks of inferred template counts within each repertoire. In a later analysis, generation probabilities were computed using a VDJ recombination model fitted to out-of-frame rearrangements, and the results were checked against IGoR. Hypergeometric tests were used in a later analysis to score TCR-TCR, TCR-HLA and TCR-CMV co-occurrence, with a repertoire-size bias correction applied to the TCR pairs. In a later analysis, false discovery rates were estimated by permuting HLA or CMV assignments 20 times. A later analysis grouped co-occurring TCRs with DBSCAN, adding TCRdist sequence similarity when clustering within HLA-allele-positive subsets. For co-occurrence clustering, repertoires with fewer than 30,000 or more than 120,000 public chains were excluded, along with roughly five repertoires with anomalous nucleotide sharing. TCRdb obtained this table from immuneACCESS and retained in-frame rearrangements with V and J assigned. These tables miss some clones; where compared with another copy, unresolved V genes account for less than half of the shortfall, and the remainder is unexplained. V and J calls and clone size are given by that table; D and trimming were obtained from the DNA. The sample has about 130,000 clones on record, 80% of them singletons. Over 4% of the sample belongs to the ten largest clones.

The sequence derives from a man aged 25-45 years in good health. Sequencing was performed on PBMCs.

The CDR3 here reads CASSLSRDRNNEQFF. The bases read TGTGCCAGCAGCTTATCCCGGGACAGAAACAATGAGCAGTTCTTC. The rearrangement combines TRBV7-3 with TRBJ2-1; the central 7 bases match TRBD1. Trimming accounts for 2 bases at V and 5 bases at J, while the number of junction bases matched to no gene is 6. The CDR3, cysteine through phenylalanine, is 15 amino acids long. Here the CDR3 DNA is all that survives: 45 bases in frame from base 1. Sequences SGHTA (CDR1) and FQGTGA (CDR2) are obtained from the germline V gene.